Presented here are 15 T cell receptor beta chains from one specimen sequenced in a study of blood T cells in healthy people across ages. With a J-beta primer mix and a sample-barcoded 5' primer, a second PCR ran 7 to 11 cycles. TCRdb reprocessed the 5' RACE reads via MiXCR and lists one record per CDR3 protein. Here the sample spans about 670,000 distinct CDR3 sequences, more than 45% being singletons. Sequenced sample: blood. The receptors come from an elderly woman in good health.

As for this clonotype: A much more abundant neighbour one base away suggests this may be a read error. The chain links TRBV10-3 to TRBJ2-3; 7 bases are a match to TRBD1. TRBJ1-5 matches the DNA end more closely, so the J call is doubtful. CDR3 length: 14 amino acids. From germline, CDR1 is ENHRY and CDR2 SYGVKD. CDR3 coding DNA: TGTGCCATCAAAAGGGACAGCAGCACAGATACGCAGCATTTT. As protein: CAIKRDSSTDTQHF.

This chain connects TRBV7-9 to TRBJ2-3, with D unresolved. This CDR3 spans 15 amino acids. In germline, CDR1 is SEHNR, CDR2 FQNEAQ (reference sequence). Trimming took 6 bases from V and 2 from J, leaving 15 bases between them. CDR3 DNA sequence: TGTGCCAGCAGTCGATCGGCGCCTTACACAGATACGCAGTATTTT. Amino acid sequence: CASSRSAPYTDTQYF. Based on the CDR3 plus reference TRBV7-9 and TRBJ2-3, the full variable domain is DTGVSQNPRHKITKRGQNVTFRCDPISEHNRLYWYRQTLGQGPEFLTYFQNEAQLEKSRLLSDRFSAERPKGSFSTLEIQRTEQGDSAMYLCASSRSAPYTDTQYFGPGTRLTVL.

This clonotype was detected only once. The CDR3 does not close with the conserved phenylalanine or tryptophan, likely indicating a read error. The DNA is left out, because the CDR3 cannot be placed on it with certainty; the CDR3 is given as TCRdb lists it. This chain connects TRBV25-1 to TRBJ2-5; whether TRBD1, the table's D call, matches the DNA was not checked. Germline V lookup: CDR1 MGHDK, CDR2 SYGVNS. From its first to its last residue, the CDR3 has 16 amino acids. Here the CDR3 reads CASSGPADRGGYTFGS.

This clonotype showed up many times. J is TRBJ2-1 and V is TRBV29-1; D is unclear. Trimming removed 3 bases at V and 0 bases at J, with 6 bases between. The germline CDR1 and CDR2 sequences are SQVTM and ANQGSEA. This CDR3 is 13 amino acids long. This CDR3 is CSVEGGSYNEQFF. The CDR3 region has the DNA TGCAGCGTTGAGGGTGGCTCCTACAATGAGCAGTTCTTC.

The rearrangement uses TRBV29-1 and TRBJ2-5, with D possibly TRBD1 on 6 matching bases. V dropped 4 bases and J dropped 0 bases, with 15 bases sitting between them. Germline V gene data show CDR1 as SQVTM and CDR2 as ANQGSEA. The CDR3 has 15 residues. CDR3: CSVAQQGLYQETQYF. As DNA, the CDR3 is TGCAGCGTTGCCCAACAGGGCCTGTACCAAGAGACCCAGTACTTC. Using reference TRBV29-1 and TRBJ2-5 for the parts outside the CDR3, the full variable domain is SAVISQKPSRDICQRGTSLTIQCQVDSQVTMMFWYRQQPGQSLTLIATANQGSEATYESGFVIDKFPISRPNLTFSTLTVSNMSPEDSSIYLCSVAQQGLYQETQYFGPGTRLLVL.

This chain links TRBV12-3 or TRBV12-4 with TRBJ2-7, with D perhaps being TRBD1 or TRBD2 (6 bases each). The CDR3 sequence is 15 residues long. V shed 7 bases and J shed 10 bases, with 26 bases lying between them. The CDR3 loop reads CASTIEDSNPGAQYF. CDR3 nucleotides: TGTGCCAGCACTATTGAAGACAGCAACCCGGGGGCCCAGTACTTC.

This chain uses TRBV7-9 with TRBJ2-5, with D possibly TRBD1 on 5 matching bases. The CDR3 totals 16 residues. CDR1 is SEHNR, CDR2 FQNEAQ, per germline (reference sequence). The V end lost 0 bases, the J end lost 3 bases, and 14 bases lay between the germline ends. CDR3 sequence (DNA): TGTGCCAGCAGCTTAGCAGGGGCTAGGTCCAAAGAGACCCAGTACTTC. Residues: CASSLAGARSKETQYF. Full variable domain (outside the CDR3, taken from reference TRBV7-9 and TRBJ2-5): DTGVSQNPRHKITKRGQNVTFRCDPISEHNRLYWYRQTLGQGPEFLTYFQNEAQLEKSRLLSDRFSAERPKGSFSTLEIQRTEQGDSAMYLCASSLAGARSKETQYFGPGTRLLVL.

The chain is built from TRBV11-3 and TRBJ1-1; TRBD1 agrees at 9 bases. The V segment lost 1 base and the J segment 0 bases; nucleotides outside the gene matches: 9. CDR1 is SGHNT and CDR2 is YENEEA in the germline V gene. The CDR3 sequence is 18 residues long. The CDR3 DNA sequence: TGTGCCAGCAGCTTAGTCCCCCGGGACAGGGACTTGAACACTGAAGCTTTCTTT. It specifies CASSLVPRDRDLNTEAFF.

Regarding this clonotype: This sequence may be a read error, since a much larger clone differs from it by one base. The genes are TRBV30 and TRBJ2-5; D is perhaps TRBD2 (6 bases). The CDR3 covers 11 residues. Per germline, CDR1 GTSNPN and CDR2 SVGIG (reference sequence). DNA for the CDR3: TGTGCCTGGTCATGGGGGGAGACCCTGTACTTC. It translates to CAWSWGETLYF.

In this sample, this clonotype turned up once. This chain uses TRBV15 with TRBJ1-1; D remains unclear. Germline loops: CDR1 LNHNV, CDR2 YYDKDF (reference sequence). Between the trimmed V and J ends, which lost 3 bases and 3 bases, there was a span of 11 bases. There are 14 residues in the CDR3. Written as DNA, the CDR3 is TGTGCCACCAGCAGTGAGGACGGATACACTGAAGCTTTCTTT. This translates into CATSSEDGYTEAFF.

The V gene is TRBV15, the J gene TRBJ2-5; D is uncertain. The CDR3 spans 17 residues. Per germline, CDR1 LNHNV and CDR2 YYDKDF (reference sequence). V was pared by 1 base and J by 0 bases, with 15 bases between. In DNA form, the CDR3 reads TGTGCCACCAGCAGAGGTGACAAACGACCATACCAAGAGACCCAGTACTTC. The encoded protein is CATSRGDKRPYQETQYF.

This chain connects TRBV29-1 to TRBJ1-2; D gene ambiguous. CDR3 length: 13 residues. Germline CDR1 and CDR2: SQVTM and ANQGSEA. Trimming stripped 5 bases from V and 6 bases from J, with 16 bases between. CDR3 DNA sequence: TGCAGCGTTCGCATGGGAATTTGGGATGGCTACACCTTC. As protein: CSVRMGIWDGYTF. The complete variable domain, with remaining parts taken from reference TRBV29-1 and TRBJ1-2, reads SAVISQKPSRDICQRGTSLTIQCQVDSQVTMMFWYRQQPGQSLTLIATANQGSEATYESGFVIDKFPISRPNLTFSTLTVSNMSPEDSSIYLCSVRMGIWDGYTFGSGTRLTVV.

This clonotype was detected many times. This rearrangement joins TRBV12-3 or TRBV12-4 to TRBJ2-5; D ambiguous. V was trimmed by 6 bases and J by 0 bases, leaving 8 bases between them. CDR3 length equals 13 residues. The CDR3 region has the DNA TGTGCCAGCAGCGTCACCCACCAAGAGACCCAGTACTTC. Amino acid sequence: CASSVTHQETQYF.

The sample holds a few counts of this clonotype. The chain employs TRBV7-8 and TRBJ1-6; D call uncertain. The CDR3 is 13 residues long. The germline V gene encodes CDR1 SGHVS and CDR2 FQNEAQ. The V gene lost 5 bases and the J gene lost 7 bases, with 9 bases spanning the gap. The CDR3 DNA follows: TGTGCCAGCAGCCCTCGCCTCAATTCACCCCTCCACTTT. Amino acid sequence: CASSPRLNSPLHF.

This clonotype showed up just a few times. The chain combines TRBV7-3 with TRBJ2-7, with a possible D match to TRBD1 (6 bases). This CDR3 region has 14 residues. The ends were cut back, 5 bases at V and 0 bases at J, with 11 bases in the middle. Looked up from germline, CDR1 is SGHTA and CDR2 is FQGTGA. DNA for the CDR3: TGTGCCAGCAGCCGTGACAGGAACTCCTACGAGCAGTACTTC. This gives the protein CASSRDRNSYEQYF.